The source of this T cell receptor (beta chain) is a study of CD8+ T cells in alopecia areata. Study results and caveats: How baseline CD8+ expansion relates to response remains uncertain (there was one nonresponder). Scalp specimens additionally yield sequences from normal skin's resident alphabeta T cells. Within the top 100, expanded CD8+ clones significantly decreased with tofacitinib, as did scalp clonality.

cDNA reverse transcribed from extracted RNA served as the sequencing template. Sequencing was performed with immunoSEQ multiplex PCR; in TCRdb, only in-frame clones are kept and a portion is missing. The sample lists 100,000 to 150,000 clones; 61% were seen once. This clone was detected once. What it recognizes is unknown. Treatment: oral pan-JAK inhibitor, 5-10 mg twice daily. Germline loops: CDR1 MDHEN, CDR2 SYDVKM. CDR3 length: 11 residues. V was clipped by 6 bases and J by 3 bases, with 6 bases between them. The rearrangement joins TRBV28 to TRBJ2-7; no definite D call. The clonotype comes from a human donor with alopecia areata. The sequenced sample was CD4+ T cells sorted from blood, obtained at week 4, from a patient treated with tofacitinib. The CDR3 is CASRLFYEQYF. CDR3 sequence (DNA): TGTGCCAGCAGACTATTCTACGAGCAGTACTTC.